Listed here are 18 T cell receptor beta chains from one sample, sequenced in a study of T cell repertoires in cytomegalovirus infection. Their antigens are not known. TCRdb fed the reads into MiXCR, producing one record per CDR3 protein. The repertoire has approximately 500,000 distinct CDR3 sequences, 33% of them found once; the top ten carry about a sixth. The material sequenced was cultured PBMCs, taken from culture after CMV antigen stimulation. The receptors stem from a human donor in good health (CMV status not recorded). Some clones in this sample may be carry-over from other donors' samples.

The rearrangement links TRBV19 to TRBJ1-1; TRBD1 might be the D (5 bases). Trimming pared 7 bases from V and 6 bases from J, leaving 15 bases between. This CDR3 comprises 13 residues. Germline V gene data show CDR1 as LNHDA and CDR2 as SQIVND (reference sequence). In DNA, the CDR3 is TGTGCCAGTAATAGGGCGCAGGGTGCTGAAGCTTTCTTT. It specifies CASNRAQGAEAFF.

The chain carries TRBV7-9 and TRBJ2-5, with 7 bases lining up with TRBD1. V dropped 5 bases and J dropped 1; count of bases not matched to a gene: 4. The CDR3 sequence is 14 residues long. CDR1 and CDR2 from the germline V gene are SEHNR and FQNEAQ (reference sequence). CDR3 region: CASSVGTVQETQYF. CDR3 DNA: TGTGCCAGCAGCGTAGGGACAGTCCAAGAGACCCAGTACTTC.

This clonotype has more than one count but fewer than ten. This sequence joins TRBV7-8 and TRBJ2-1; D possibly corresponds to TRBD2 (7 bases). The CDR3 has 14 residues. Germline V gene data show CDR1 as SGHVS and CDR2 as FQNEAQ. The V end was cut by 0 bases, the J end by 12 bases, with 15 bases between. The chain's CDR3 is CASSLAKGEGGQFF. The DNA of the CDR3 is TGTGCCAGCAGCTTAGCAAAGGGGGAGGGAGGGCAGTTCTTC.

This clonotype was counted a few times. The chain uses TRBV6-5 and TRBJ2-1, with D perhaps TRBD2 (5 bases). The CDR3 runs to 15 residues. Per the germline V gene, CDR1 is MNHEY and CDR2 is SVGAGI. V lost 5 bases and J 0 bases, leaving 11 bases between the germline ends. The CDR3 coding sequence is TGTGCCAGCAGTCCGTCCCGGGACTCCTACAATGAGCAGTTCTTC. Its protein product is CASSPSRDSYNEQFF.

The sample holds a few counts of this clonotype. The chain links TRBV11-3 to TRBJ2-3, with D tentatively TRBD2 (6 bases). The ends were cut back, 5 bases at V and 7 bases at J, with 13 bases in the middle. CDR3 length: 13 amino acids. The germline V gene encodes CDR1 SGHNT and CDR2 YENEEA. CDR3 protein: CASSGGSLHTQYF. The CDR3 nucleotides are TGTGCCAGCAGCGGGGGGAGCCTACATACGCAGTATTTT. The full variable domain, completed using reference TRBV11-3 and TRBJ2-3, is EAGVVQSPRYKIIEKKQPVAFWCNPISGHNTLYWYLQNLGQGPELLIRYENEEAVDDSQLPKDRFSAERLKGVDSTLKIQPAELGDSAVYLCASSGGSLHTQYFGPGTRLTVL.

The V call is TRBV20-1, the J call TRBJ1-6; 7 bases fit TRBD1. Per the germline V gene, CDR1 is DFQATT and CDR2 is SNEGSKA (reference sequence). Unmatched junction bases numbered 6, after V lost 5 bases and J lost 5 bases. The CDR3 has 14 residues. CDR3 in DNA: TGCAGTGCTCCCGGGACAGCGAATAATTCACCCCTCCACTTT. It yields the protein CSAPGTANNSPLHF.

The V and J genes are TRBV19 and TRBJ1-1; D is perhaps TRBD1 (5 bases). The V gene lost 4 bases and the J gene lost 0 bases, with 12 bases spanning the gap. The CDR3 is 15 residues long. Germline CDR1 is LNHDA and CDR2 is SQIVND (reference sequence). The CDR3 spells CASSTRQNLNTEAFF. The CDR3 nucleotides read TGTGCCAGTAGTACCCGACAGAACTTGAACACTGAAGCTTTCTTT.

The gene calls are TRBV7-9 and TRBJ2-1; perhaps TRBD2 as D (5 bases). V gave up 6 bases and J gave up 7 bases, with 16 bases separating them. Germline CDR1 and CDR2: SEHNR and FQNEAQ (reference sequence). The CDR3 has 14 residues. CDR3 sequence: CASSREGIGNEQFF. The CDR3 DNA reads as TGTGCCAGCAGTCGGGAAGGGATCGGTAATGAGCAGTTCTTC.

This chain links TRBV11-3 with TRBJ2-2; TRBD2 matches 15 bases. Germline assignment: CDR1 SGHNT and CDR2 YENEEA. The CDR3 spans 19 residues. V lost 5 bases, J lost 4 bases, and 11 bases stayed unmatched. Here the CDR3 reads CASSPGTSGRILGTGELFF. CDR3 nucleotide sequence: TGTGCCAGCAGCCCCGGGACTAGCGGGAGGATCTTGGGCACCGGGGAGCTGTTTTTT.

This clonotype was counted only a few times. The chain carries TRBV19 and TRBJ2-3; D remains ambiguous. V lost 3 bases and J 0 bases, leaving 13 bases between the germline ends. Per the germline V gene, CDR1 is LNHDA and CDR2 is SQIVND (reference sequence). The CDR3 is 16 amino acids. The CDR3 protein is CASSIGVRKSTDTQYF. The CDR3 nucleotides are TGTGCCAGTAGTATCGGCGTTCGTAAGAGCACAGATACGCAGTATTTT.

This clonotype showed up just once. The chain carries TRBV7-4 and TRBJ2-1; D is ambiguous. Germline V gene lookup returns CDR1 SGHVT and CDR2 SQSDAQ. The CDR3 totals 12 residues. CDR3 region: CAMDRSYNEQFF. The CDR3 nucleotides read TGTGCTATGGACCGCTCCTACAATGAGCAGTTCTTC.

This sequence joins TRBV7-6 and TRBJ1-1; D ambiguous. Germline V gene sequence: CDR1 SGHVS, CDR2 FNYEAQ. Trimming shortened V by 1 base and J by 6 bases, and 15 bases separated the two germline ends. This CDR3 comprises 15 residues. This CDR3 reads CASSLGWREWAEAFF. Here the CDR3 DNA reads TGTGCCAGCAGCTTAGGGTGGCGGGAGTGGGCTGAAGCTTTCTTT.

This clonotype turned up a few times. The chain carries TRBV6-5 and TRBJ1-2, with 7 nucleotides matching TRBD1. The V segment lost 10 bases and the J segment 1 base; nucleotides outside the gene matches: 12. CDR1 and CDR2 (germline): MNHEY, SVGAGI. This CDR3 has 15 residues. CDR3 coding DNA: TGTGCCACCGTTCCAGGGACAGCTCTTAACTATGGCTACACCTTC. Protein product: CATVPGTALNYGYTF.

The chain has TRBV6-2 or TRBV6-3 and TRBJ2-7, with TRBD2 matching over 7 bases. The CDR3 sequence is 15 residues long. The J segment lost 0 bases and the V segment lost 2 bases, leaving 4 bases of the junction unmatched. Per germline, CDR1 MNHEY and CDR2 SVGEGT. The CDR3 sequence: CASSYRGGRSYEQYF. CDR3 bases: TGTGCCAGCAGTTACCGCGGGGGTCGCTCCTACGAGCAGTACTTC.

This chain uses TRBV5-3 with TRBJ2-1; no reliable D call. TRBV5-3 belongs to the ORF category, with a function that is uncertain. The V end lost 8 bases, the J end lost 7 bases, and 19 bases lay between the germline ends. CDR3 length: 14 residues. The CDR3 here is CASSLGTWGNEQFF. The DNA of the CDR3 is TGTGCCAGCAGCCTGGGTACGTGGGGTAATGAGCAGTTCTTC.

The rearrangement uses TRBV15 and TRBJ2-2, with 7 bases lining up with TRBD2. In germline, CDR1 is LNHNV, CDR2 YYDKDF (reference sequence). With 3 bases clipped from V and 1 base from J, the junction kept 14 bases outside the gene matches. CDR3 length equals 19 residues. The CDR3 bases are TGTGCCACCAGCAGCAGACCGGGATGGGGACTACGGAACACCGGGGAGCTGTTTTTT. Translating gives CATSSRPGWGLRNTGELFF.

The chain employs TRBV2 and TRBJ2-5, with 8 bases fitting TRBD1. J lost 6 bases, V lost 10 bases, and 10 bases had no gene match. Germline V gene sequence: CDR1 SNHLY, CDR2 FYNNEI. The CDR3 sequence is 13 residues long. CDR3 sequence (DNA): TGTGCCACCTCCCCCAGGGGGCCGAAGACCCAGTACTTC. It translates to CATSPRGPKTQYF.

The V and J genes are TRBV7-2 and TRBJ1-2; TRBD1 matches 7 bases. Unmatched junction bases numbered 17, after V lost 5 bases and J lost 8 bases. Germline V gene lookup returns CDR1 SGHTA and CDR2 FQGNSA. The CDR3 sequence is 16 residues long. The CDR3 sequence is CASSPEGAATDWGYTF. The CDR3 region has the DNA TGTGCCAGCAGCCCCGAGGGGGCCGCGACGGATTGGGGCTACACCTTC.